The 22 T cell receptor beta chains in this list originate from one sample, sequenced in a study of blood T cell repertoires in COVID-19. Sequencing was performed with immunoSEQ multiplex PCR; in TCRdb, only in-frame clones are kept and a portion is missing. Of fewer than 200,000 clones in the sample, approximately 85% were seen once. Sequences were obtained from peripheral blood. Source of these receptors: a man in his sixties who had recovered from COVID-19.

This chain connects TRBV5-4 to TRBJ1-1; tentative D call: TRBD1 (5 bases). This CDR3 region has 15 residues. Trimming pared 5 bases from V and 5 bases from J, leaving 19 bases between. Germline CDR1 and CDR2: SGHNT and YYREEE (reference sequence). This chain's CDR3 is CASSVQGGVGTEAFF. The DNA for the CDR3 is TGTGCCAGCAGTGTCCAGGGTGGGGTGGGAACTGAAGCTTTCTTT.

The chain is built from TRBV6-5 and TRBJ2-3; 8 bases align to TRBD2. The CDR3 sequence is 12 residues long. CDR1 and CDR2 (germline): MNHEY, SVGAGI. The V gene end was trimmed by 6 bases and the J gene end by 11 bases; junction bases not matched to a gene: 7. CDR3 loop: CASSLRGGGQYF. CDR3 nucleotide sequence: TGTGCCAGCAGCCTCCGGGGGGGTGGGCAGTATTTT.

This chain links TRBV2 with TRBJ2-7; TRBD2 matches at 7 bases. Germline assignment: CDR1 SNHLY and CDR2 FYNNEI. Unmatched junction bases numbered 9, after V lost 1 base and J lost 3 bases. CDR3 length equals 16 residues. CDR3 loop: CASSEEVGGVRYEQYF. As DNA, the CDR3 is TGTGCCAGCAGTGAAGAGGTGGGAGGGGTGCGCTACGAGCAGTACTTC.

This chain connects TRBV5-5 to TRBJ1-2, with 7 bases lining up with TRBD1. Trimming at V came to 2 bases and at J to 8 bases, leaving 9 bases not matched to a gene. Germline V gene data show CDR1 as SGHKS and CDR2 as YYEKEE (reference sequence). This CDR3 is 14 amino acids long. The CDR3, as DNA: TGTGCCAGCAGCTTTGACAGGGAAGGAAGCGGCTACACCTTC. Translated: CASSFDREGSGYTF.

The chain recombines TRBV9 with TRBJ2-2, with 9 bases lining up with TRBD1. J lost 2 bases, V lost 4 bases, and 6 bases had no gene match. The CDR3 is 16 amino acids. Germline CDR1 reads SGDLS; CDR2 reads YYNGEE. In nucleotides, the CDR3 is TGTGCCAGCAGCCCCGGGGGACAGGGAAACACCGGGGAGCTGTTTTTT. Residues: CASSPGGQGNTGELFF. Full variable domain (outside the CDR3, taken from reference TRBV9 and TRBJ2-2): DSGVTQTPKHLITATGQRVTLRCSPRSGDLSVYWYQQSLDQGLQFLIQYYNGEERAKGNILERFSAQQFPDLHSELNLSSLELGDSALYFCASSPGGQGNTGELFFGEGSRLTVL.

This clone was counted once. The chain joins TRBV4-2 to TRBJ1-4, with 12 bases matching TRBD1. J lost 4 bases, V lost 1 base, and 10 bases had no gene match. CDR3 size: 19 residues. Germline CDR1 and CDR2: LGHNA and YNFKEQ. The CDR3 sequence is CASSQASGTGGAGNEKLFF. As DNA, the CDR3 is TGTGCCAGCAGCCAAGCTTCCGGGACAGGGGGCGCCGGTAATGAAAAACTGTTTTTT.

The chain combines TRBV3-1 (or the pseudogene TRBV3-2) with TRBJ1-5; D is undetermined. The CDR3 totals 12 residues. The germline V and J ends were trimmed by 2 bases and 4 bases, with 3 bases remaining between them. Germline V gene lookup returns CDR1 LGHDT and CDR2 YNNKEL (reference sequence). CDR3 DNA: TGTGCCAGCAGCCAACCGAATCAGCCCCAGCATTTT. This codes for CASSQPNQPQHF.

The chain joins TRBV6-1 to TRBJ1-4; D is perhaps TRBD1 (5 bases). V gave up 5 bases and J gave up 0 bases, with 19 bases separating them. The CDR3 covers 18 residues. CDR1 and CDR2 (germline): MNHNS, SASEGT. The CDR3 loop is CASSKGLGGGTTNEKLFF. The CDR3 bases are TGTGCCAGCAGTAAAGGCCTGGGGGGAGGAACAACTAATGAAAAACTGTTTTTT.

The chain links TRBV5-4 to TRBJ2-5; 10 bases fit TRBD2. V trimming: 4 bases; J trimming: 2 bases; junction bases outside the gene matches: 5. The germline V gene has CDR1 SGHNT and CDR2 YYREEE (reference sequence). This CDR3 has 15 residues. The CDR3 bases are TGTGCCAGCAGCGTGAAGCGGGGGGGACAAGAGACCCAGTACTTC. As protein: CASSVKRGGQETQYF.

The chain uses TRBV21-1 and TRBJ2-1; the D call in the table, TRBD2, was not verified against the DNA. TRBV21-1 is given as a pseudogene. CDR3 size: 17 residues. The DNA for the CDR3 is TGTGCCAGCAGCACTACGACTGTAGGGGCGGGATTCGATGAGCAGTTCTTC. Translating gives CASSTTTVGAGFDEQFF.

The chain couples TRBV7-6 to TRBJ2-1, with 7 bases identical to TRBD2. Germline CDR1 SGHVS, CDR2 FNYEAQ. Trimming cost V 2 bases and J 2 bases; bases outside gene matches: 21. This CDR3 region has 21 residues. CDR3 sequence reads: CASSLTPLSGASGQTYNEQFF. The CDR3 DNA is TGTGCCAGCAGCTTAACCCCCCTTAGTGGGGCTAGCGGCCAAACCTACAATGAGCAGTTCTTC.

The V gene is TRBV18, the J gene TRBJ1-1; D perhaps matches TRBD1 (6 bases). V lost 4 bases and J 6 bases, leaving 12 bases between the germline ends. Germline-derived CDR1 and CDR2 are KGHSH and LQKENI. The CDR3 extends over 13 amino acids. For the CDR3, the DNA is TGTGCCAGCTCACTAGACAGGAAACCTGAAGCTTTCTTT. It codes for CASSLDRKPEAFF.

The chain employs TRBV3-1 (or the pseudogene TRBV3-2) and TRBJ1-2; possibly TRBD1 for D (5 bases). Germline lookup yields CDR1 LGHDT and CDR2 YNNKEL (reference sequence). The CDR3 is made up of 16 amino acids. V lost 1 base and J lost 8, with 20 bases in between. For the CDR3, the DNA is TGTGCCAGCAGCCAAGGTTCTTTACGGGGGGAGCGGGGCTACACCTTC. It yields the protein CASSQGSLRGERGYTF.

This chain uses TRBV19 with TRBJ2-1; 11 bases are shared with TRBD2. The CDR3 has 14 residues. The V gene's germline CDR1 is LNHDA and CDR2 SQIVND (reference sequence). J was trimmed by 7 bases and V by 8 bases; bases with no gene match: 7. CDR3 coding DNA: TGTGCCAGTGTTAGCGGGGGGGCTAAGAATGAGCAGTTCTTC. It codes for CASVSGGAKNEQFF.

This clone was seen more than once but under ten times. Other DNA sequences in the sample encode the same CDR3. This chain connects TRBV19 to TRBJ2-7, with 10 bases identical to TRBD2. The germline CDR1 and CDR2 sequences are LNHDA and SQIVND (reference sequence). With V trimmed by 4 bases and J by 3 bases, 3 bases remained unmatched. The CDR3 is made up of 14 amino acids. The CDR3 region has the DNA TGTGCCAGTAGTACACTAGCGGGGAGCTACGAGCAGTACTTC. Its translation is CASSTLAGSYEQYF.

The V call is TRBV4-2, the J call TRBJ2-1; 8 bases are shared with TRBD2. CDR3 length: 14 amino acids. V shed 4 bases and J 8 bases; nucleotides not matched to a gene: 7. From germline, CDR1 is LGHNA and CDR2 YNFKEQ. CDR3 sequence reads: CASSPGTRGDEQFF. The CDR3 nucleotides are TGTGCCAGCAGCCCCGGGACTAGAGGGGATGAGCAGTTCTTC.

The chain carries TRBV6-5 and TRBJ1-3, with D perhaps matching TRBD1 (5 bases). With 6 bases removed from V and 2 bases from J, the gap between germline ends came to 14 bases. CDR3 length: 15 residues. Germline-derived CDR1 and CDR2 are MNHEY and SVGAGI. This chain's CDR3 is CASSAQETAGNTIYF. CDR3 coding DNA: TGTGCCAGCAGCGCACAGGAGACGGCTGGAAACACCATATATTTT.

This clone was recorded only once. The chain couples TRBV6-2 or TRBV6-3 to TRBJ1-1; D gene uncertain. The CDR3 has 12 residues. The ends were cut back, 6 bases at V and 6 bases at J, with 11 bases in the middle. Germline CDR1 is MNHEY and CDR2 is SVGEGT. Here the CDR3 reads CASSTSDSEAFF. The CDR3 DNA reads as TGTGCCAGCAGCACGTCAGACTCTGAAGCTTTCTTT.

This chain links TRBV2 with TRBJ2-2, with 7 bases identical to TRBD2. The CDR3 runs to 15 residues. V trimming: 8 bases; J trimming: 3 bases; junction bases outside the gene matches: 9. CDR1 is SNHLY and CDR2 is FYNNEI in the germline V gene. In nucleotides, the CDR3 is TGTGCCAGCGTCGGAGCGGGGTCCTACACCGGGGAGCTGTTTTTT. Residues: CASVGAGSYTGELFF.

This sequence joins TRBV7-2 and TRBJ1-3; D unresolved. The germline V and J ends were trimmed by 0 bases and 4 bases, with 7 bases remaining between them. CDR1 is SGHTA and CDR2 is FQGNSA in the germline V gene. This CDR3 is 14 amino acids long. The CDR3 spells CASSLARGGNTIYF. CDR3 coding DNA: TGTGCCAGCAGCTTAGCTCGGGGAGGAAACACCATATATTTT.

The chain uses TRBV7-2 and TRBJ2-2; 14 bases fit TRBD2. The ends lost 3 bases at V and 7 bases at J; junction bases unmatched: 4. This CDR3 region has 16 residues. CDR1 and CDR2 (germline): SGHTA, FQGNSA. This CDR3 is CASSLGLAGAGGELFF. CDR3 bases: TGTGCCAGCAGCTTGGGACTAGCGGGGGCCGGCGGGGAGCTGTTTTTT.

The chain employs TRBV7-3 and TRBJ2-5, with 9 bases aligning to TRBD1. The CDR3 runs 14 residues. With V trimmed by 6 bases and J by 2 bases, 4 bases remained unmatched. Germline CDR1 and CDR2: SGHTA and FQGTGA. This chain's CDR3 is CASSRQGGQETQYF. CDR3 bases: TGTGCCAGCAGTAGACAGGGGGGTCAAGAGACCCAGTACTTC.